Sequencing of this T cell receptor beta chain was carried out in a study of regulatory T cells in long-lasting Graves disease. Overall study findings and caveats: Persistent Graves' disease cases displayed lower TCR diversity than newly diagnosed ones. Newly diagnosed disease favored TRBV20-1 and TRBJ2-1 over persistent disease.

This clonotype was counted only a few times. Antigen specificity is unknown. Arm-PCR of CDR3 regions and iRepertoire HTBI primers were the basis on which TCR beta libraries were built. Per the study methods: Identification of gene segments yielded 60 or so TRBV and 14 TRBJ across samples. TCRdb ran MiXCR on the multiplex PCR reads and lists one entry per CDR3 protein. These V and J calls originate from TCRdb's pipeline instead of the authors' own analysis. The sample lists some 450,000 distinct CDR3 sequences, 23% occurring once. This CDR3 region has 15 residues. The germline CDR1 and CDR2 sequences are MDHEN and SYDVKM. With V trimmed by 3 bases and J by 6 bases, 6 bases remained unmatched. Specified time point: persistent/refractory GD, antithyroid drugs over 5 years with positive TRAb. The TCR library was made from RNA that had been extracted from PBMCs in TRIzol. The EDTA tubes were filled with 8 to 9.5 milliliters of drawn peripheral blood.

The V and J genes are TRBV28 and TRBJ1-2; 11 bases fit TRBD1. The sample was peripheral blood mononuclear cells (PBMCs), taken when the disease was refractory, from a patient treated with antithyroid drugs. The sequence came from a female donor with Graves disease. The CDR3 spells CASSLGTGGRDGYTF. CDR3 DNA sequence: TGTGCCAGCAGTTTGGGGACAGGGGGACGCGATGGCTACACCTTC.